Listed below are T cell receptor beta chains from one sample, sequenced in a study of T cells in localized non-small cell lung cancer. Only in-frame clones appear in the TCRdb table, and some are missing; sequencing was by immunoSEQ multiplex PCR. Among fewer than 20,000 clones listed, around 87% were seen once. The specimen was peripheral blood mononuclear cells, collected before any cancer treatment. These receptor sequences come from a woman aged 35-75 years with stage III lung adenocarcinoma. Each CDR3 is given with its conserved first and last residue. The listing skips clone size in some rows; elsewhere it reads once, few, many or a size class.

TRBV6-6 | - | CASSYRETQYF
TRBV12-5 | - | CASGLVSDGSIAYNEQFF
TRBV30 | - | CAWSAGGTVGNTIYF
TRBV4-3 | - | CASSGGTGLYEQYF
TRBV27 | - | CASKRGTSGGSTDTQYF
TRBV5-1 | - | CASSSGTSGFEQYF
TRBV11-3 | once | CASTDSGLVETQYF
TRBV5-6 | - | CASSLFRGNQPQHF
TRBV19 | - | CASRAERATEAFF
TRBV18 | - | CASSPEGVSNVLTF
TRBV7-9 | - | CASSFQGGKADTQYF
TRBV2 | - | CASPRPPGNTIYF
TRBV5-1 | - | CASSLTGHGSSWGGELFF
TRBV19 | - | CASSIAPFLLNEQFF
TRBV7-2 | - | CASSLAKRPGHSPLHF
TRBV11-2 | - | CASSEDSSGELFF
TRBV2 | - | CATKAIYEQYF
TRBV23-1 | - | CASSQSEGGNYGYTF
TRBV9 | - | CASSVGGLSGANVLTF
TRBV18 | - | CASSPQDNEQFF
TRBV4-3 | - | CASSQDYRADYGYTF
TRBV28 | - | CASSPGGTMNTEAFF
TRBV4-2 | - | CASSRGGTSTDTQYF
TRBV2 | few | CASKGTGGSYEQYF
TRBV2 | - | CASSDGDRGPNTEAFF
TRBV5-1 | once | CASSLTTGVGYEQYF
TRBV5-1 | - | CASSPPGRASSYEQYF
TRBV7-8 | once | CASKLGASNQPQHF
TRBV7-8 | - | CASSSDRGRYEQYF
TRBV7-3 | - | CASSLNRDNGGYTF
TRBV18 | - | CASSPLPGGDYGYTF
TRBV29-1 | once | CSVAGDRGADTQYF
TRBV9 | - | CASSPSAGGGTDTQYF
TRBV7-9 | once | CASSLPGPWLHEQYF
TRBV5-4 | - | CASSFSGAGGEKLFF
TRBV28 | - | CASRGGARTYNEQFF
TRBV6-6 | - | CASSTRSNGGTEAFF
TRBV4-2 | few | CASSQDIGGDNEKLFF
TRBV19 | - | CASSIEGGDAVF